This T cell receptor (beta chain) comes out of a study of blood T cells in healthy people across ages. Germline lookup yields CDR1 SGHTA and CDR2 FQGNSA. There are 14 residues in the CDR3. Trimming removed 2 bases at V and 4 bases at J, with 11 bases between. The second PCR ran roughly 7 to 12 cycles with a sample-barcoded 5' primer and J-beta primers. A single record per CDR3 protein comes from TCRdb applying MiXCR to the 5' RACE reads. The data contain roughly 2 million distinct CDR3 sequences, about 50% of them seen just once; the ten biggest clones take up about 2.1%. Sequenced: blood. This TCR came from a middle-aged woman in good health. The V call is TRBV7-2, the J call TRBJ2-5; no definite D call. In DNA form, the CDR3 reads TGTGCCAGCAGCTTAAGACACAGCTTAGAGACCCAGTACTTC. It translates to CASSLRHSLETQYF.